Below, 4 T cell receptor beta chains from the same sample are listed, as sequenced in a study of blood T cell repertoires in COVID-19. Assay: immunoSEQ multiplex PCR; the TCRdb copy retains only in-frame clones and omits some. Of roughly 75,000 clones detected, 70% to 90% appear once; the ten largest clones hold around 6%. Material: peripheral blood. Source of these receptors: an elderly man with COVID-19, enrolled during active disease.

The V and J genes are TRBV7-6 and TRBJ1-2; 7 bases agree with TRBD1. Looked up from germline, CDR1 is SGHVS and CDR2 is FNYEAQ. The CDR3 covers 15 residues. Germline trimming cut 5 bases from V and 0 bases from J; bases unmatched to any gene: 6. The CDR3 spells CASSPGTEANYGYTF. The CDR3 DNA reads as TGTGCCAGCAGCCCCGGGACAGAAGCTAACTATGGCTACACCTTC.

The rearrangement links TRBV5-4 to TRBJ1-2; D is undetermined. The V end lost 0 bases, the J end lost 4 bases, and 10 bases lay between the germline ends. Germline values: CDR1 SGHNT, CDR2 YYREEE (reference sequence). This CDR3 has 14 residues. The CDR3 loop is CASSLDSRPYGYTF. The CDR3 DNA sequence: TGTGCCAGCAGCTTGGATAGCAGACCCTATGGCTACACCTTC.

The chain uses TRBV10-3 and TRBJ1-5; tentative D call: TRBD1 (5 bases). From germline, CDR1 is ENHRY and CDR2 SYGVKD. V was cut by 2 bases and J by 6 bases, with 8 bases left in between. The CDR3 loop spans 13 amino acids. The CDR3 DNA follows: TGTGCCATCAGTGAGGGGGCTGGTCAGCCCCAGCATTTT. Its translation is CAISEGAGQPQHF.

The chain carries TRBV4-1 and TRBJ2-2; 7 bases are a match to TRBD2. CDR1 is MGHRA, CDR2 YSYEKL, per germline. This CDR3 spans 14 amino acids. The V gene end was trimmed by 3 bases and the J gene end by 5 bases; junction bases not matched to a gene: 3. CDR3 residues: CASSHLGGTGELFF. CDR3 nucleotide sequence: TGCGCCAGCAGCCACCTGGGGGGGACCGGGGAGCTGTTTTTT.